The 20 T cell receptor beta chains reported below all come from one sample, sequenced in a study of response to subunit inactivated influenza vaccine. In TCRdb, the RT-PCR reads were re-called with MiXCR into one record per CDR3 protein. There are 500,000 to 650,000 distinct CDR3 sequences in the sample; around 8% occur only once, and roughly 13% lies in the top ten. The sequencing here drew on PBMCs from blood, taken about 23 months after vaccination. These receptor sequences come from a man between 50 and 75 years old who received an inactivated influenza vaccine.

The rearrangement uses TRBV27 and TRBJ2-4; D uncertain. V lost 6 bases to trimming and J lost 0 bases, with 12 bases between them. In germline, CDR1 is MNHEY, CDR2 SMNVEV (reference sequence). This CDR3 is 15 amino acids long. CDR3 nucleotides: TGTGCCAGCAGCGGAACGGGTATAGCCAAAAACATTCAGTACTTC. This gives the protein CASSGTGIAKNIQYF.

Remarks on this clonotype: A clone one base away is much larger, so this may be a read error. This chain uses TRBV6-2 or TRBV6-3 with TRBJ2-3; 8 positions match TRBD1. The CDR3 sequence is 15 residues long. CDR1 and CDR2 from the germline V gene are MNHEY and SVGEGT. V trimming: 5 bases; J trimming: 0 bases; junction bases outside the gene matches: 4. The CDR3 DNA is TGTGCCAGCAGTCCTTGGACAGGGAGCACAGATACGCAGTATTTT. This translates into CASSPWTGSTDTQYF.

The CDR3 spells CASSLAGGNLHEQYF. The CDR3 DNA sequence: TGTGCCAGCAGTTTAGCGGGGGGTAATCTCCACGAGCAGTACTTC. The chain couples TRBV12-3 or TRBV12-4 to TRBJ2-7, with D maybe TRBD2 (6 bases). The CDR3 is 15 amino acids. V was shortened by 0 bases and J by 5 bases, with 14 bases between the two germline ends.

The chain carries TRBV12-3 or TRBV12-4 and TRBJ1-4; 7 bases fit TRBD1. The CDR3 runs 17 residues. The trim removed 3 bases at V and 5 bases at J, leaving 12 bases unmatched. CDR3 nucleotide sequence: TGTGCCAGCAGTTTCACAGGGGAGATTAGGTGGAATGAAAAACTGTTTTTT. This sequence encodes CASSFTGEIRWNEKLFF.

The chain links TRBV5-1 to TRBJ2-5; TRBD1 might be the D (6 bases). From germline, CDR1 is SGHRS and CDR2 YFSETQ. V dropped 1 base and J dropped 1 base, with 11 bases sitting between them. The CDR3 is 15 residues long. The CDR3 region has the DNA TGCGCCAGCAGCTTGTCAACAGGGATCCAAGAGACCCAGTACTTC. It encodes CASSLSTGIQETQYF.

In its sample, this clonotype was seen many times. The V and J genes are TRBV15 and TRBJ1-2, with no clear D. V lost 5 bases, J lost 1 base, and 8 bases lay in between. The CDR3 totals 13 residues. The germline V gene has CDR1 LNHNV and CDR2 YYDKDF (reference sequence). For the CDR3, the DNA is TGTGCCACCAGCCCCCGGATTAACTATGGCTACACCTTC. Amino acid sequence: CATSPRINYGYTF.

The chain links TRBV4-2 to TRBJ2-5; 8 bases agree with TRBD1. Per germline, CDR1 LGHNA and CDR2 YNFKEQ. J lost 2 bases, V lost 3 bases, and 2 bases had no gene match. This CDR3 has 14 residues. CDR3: CASSQTGVQETQYF. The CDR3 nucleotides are TGTGCCAGCAGCCAGACAGGGGTTCAAGAGACCCAGTACTTC.

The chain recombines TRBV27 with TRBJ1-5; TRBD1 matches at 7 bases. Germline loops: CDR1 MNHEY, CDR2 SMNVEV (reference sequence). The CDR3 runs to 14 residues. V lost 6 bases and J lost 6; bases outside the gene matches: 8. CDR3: CASSSDRVGQPQHF. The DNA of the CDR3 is TGTGCCAGCAGCAGTGACAGGGTCGGTCAGCCCCAGCATTTT.

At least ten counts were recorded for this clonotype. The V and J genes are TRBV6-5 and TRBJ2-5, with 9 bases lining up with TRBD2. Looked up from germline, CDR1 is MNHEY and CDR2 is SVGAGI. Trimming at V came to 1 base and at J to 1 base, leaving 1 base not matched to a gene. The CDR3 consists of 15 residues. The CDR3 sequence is CASSYWTSAQETQYF. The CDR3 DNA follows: TGTGCCAGCAGTTACTGGACTAGCGCCCAAGAGACCCAGTACTTC.

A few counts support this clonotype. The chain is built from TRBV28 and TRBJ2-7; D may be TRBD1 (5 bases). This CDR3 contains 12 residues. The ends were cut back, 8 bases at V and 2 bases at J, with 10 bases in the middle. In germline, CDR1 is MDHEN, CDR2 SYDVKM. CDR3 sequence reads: CASLQEPYEQYF. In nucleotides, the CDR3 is TGTGCCAGCCTACAGGAACCCTACGAGCAGTACTTC.

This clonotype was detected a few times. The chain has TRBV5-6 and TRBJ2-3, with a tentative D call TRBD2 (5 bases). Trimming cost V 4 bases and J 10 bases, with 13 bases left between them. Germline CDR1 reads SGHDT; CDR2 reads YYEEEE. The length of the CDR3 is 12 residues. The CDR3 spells CASSPARGSQYF. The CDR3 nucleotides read TGTGCCAGCAGCCCGGCTCGGGGTTCGCAGTATTTT.

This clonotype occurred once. This chain's CDR3 is CASIGLTSNTGELFF. The CDR3 DNA follows: TGTGCCAGTATAGGACTGACTTCGAACACCGGGGAGCTGTTTTTT. V usage is TRBV19 and J usage is TRBJ2-2; a possible D gene is TRBD2 (5 bases). With 7 bases removed from V and 0 bases from J, the gap between germline ends came to 12 bases. Germline V CDR1 and CDR2: LNHDA, SQIVND (reference sequence). The CDR3 spans 15 residues. Complete variable domain (other parts from reference TRBV19 and TRBJ2-2): DGGITQSPKYLFRKEGQNVTLSCEQNLNHDAMYWYRQDPGQGLRLIYYSQIVNDFQKGDIAEGYSVSREKKESFPLTVTSAQKNPTAFYLCASIGLTSNTGELFFGEGSRLTVL.

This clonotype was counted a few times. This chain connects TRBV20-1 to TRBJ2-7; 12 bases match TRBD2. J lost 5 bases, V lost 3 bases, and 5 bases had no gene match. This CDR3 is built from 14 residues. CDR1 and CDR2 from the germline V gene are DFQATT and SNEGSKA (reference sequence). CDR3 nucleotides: TGCAGTGCTAGTGCTAGCGGGAGGGCCCACGAGCAGTACTTC. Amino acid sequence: CSASASGRAHEQYF.

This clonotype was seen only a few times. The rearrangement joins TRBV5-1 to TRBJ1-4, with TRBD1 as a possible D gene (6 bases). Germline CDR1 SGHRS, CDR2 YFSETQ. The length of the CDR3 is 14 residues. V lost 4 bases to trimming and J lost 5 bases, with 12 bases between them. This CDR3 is CASSRGGPNEKLFF. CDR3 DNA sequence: TGCGCCAGCAGCCGAGGGGGGCCCAATGAAAAACTGTTTTTT.

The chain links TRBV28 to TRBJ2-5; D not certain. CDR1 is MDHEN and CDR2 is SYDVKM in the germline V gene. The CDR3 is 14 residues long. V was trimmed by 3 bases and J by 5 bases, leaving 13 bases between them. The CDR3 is CASSFVVARETQYF. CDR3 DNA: TGTGCCAGCAGTTTCGTGGTGGCGAGGGAGACCCAGTACTTC.

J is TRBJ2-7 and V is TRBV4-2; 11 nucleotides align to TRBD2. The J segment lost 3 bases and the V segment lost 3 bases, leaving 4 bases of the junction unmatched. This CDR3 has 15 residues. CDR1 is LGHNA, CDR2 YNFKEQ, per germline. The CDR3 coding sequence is TGTGCCAGCAGCCACGATAGCGGGGGGGGCTACGAGCAGTACTTC. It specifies CASSHDSGGGYEQYF.

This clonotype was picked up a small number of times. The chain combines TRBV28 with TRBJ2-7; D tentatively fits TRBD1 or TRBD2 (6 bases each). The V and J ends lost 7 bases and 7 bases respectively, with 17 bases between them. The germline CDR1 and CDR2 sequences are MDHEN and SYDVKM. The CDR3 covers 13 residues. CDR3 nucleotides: TGTGCCAGCACACGGGACACCGGGGGTGAGCAGTACTTC. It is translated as CASTRDTGGEQYF.

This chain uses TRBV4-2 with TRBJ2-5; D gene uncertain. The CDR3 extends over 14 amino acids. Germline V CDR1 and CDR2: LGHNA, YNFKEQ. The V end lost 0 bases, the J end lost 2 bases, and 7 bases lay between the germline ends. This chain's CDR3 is CASSQDGPQETQYF. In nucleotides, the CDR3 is TGTGCCAGCAGCCAAGATGGACCACAAGAGACCCAGTACTTC.

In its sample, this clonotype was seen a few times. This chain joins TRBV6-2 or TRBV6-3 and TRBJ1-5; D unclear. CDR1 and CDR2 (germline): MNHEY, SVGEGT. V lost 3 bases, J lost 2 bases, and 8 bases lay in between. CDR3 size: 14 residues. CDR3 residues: CASSYDARNQPQHF. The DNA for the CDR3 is TGTGCCAGCAGTTATGACGCGCGCAATCAGCCCCAGCATTTT.

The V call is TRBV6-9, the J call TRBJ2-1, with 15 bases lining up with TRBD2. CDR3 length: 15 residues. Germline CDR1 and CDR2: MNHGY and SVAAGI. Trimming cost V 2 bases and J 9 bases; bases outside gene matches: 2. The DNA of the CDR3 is TGTGCCAGCAGTTATGGACTAGCGGGAGGGGCTGAGCAGTTCTTC. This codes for CASSYGLAGGAEQFF.